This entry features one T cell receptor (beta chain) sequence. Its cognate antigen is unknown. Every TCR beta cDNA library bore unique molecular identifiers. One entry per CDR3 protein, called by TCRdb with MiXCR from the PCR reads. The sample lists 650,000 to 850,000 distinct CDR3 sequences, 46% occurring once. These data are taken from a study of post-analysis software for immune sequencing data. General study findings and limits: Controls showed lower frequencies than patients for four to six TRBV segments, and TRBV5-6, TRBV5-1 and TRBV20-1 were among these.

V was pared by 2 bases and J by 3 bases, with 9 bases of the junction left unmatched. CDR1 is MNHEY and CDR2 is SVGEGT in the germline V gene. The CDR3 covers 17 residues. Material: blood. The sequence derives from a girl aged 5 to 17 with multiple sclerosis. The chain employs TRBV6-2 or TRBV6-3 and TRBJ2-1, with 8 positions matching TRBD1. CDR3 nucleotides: TGTGCCAGCAGTTACGCCCGGACAGGGAACCTCTACAATGAGCAGTTCTTC. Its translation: CASSYARTGNLYNEQFF.